This T cell receptor beta chain was sequenced for a study of T cell responses to AZD1222 COVID-19 vaccine. In the case of this clone: Antigen: not known.

Study-wide findings and caveats: Elevations in Spike-specific TCR breadth and depth followed administration of two AZD1222 doses.

CDR3 length: 13 residues. J was trimmed by 11 bases and V by 3 bases; bases with no gene match: 5. Germline CDR1 and CDR2: SGHTA and FQGNSA. The table came from immunoSEQ multiplex PCR; TCRdb's copy has only in-frame clones and leaves some out. Among 100,000 to 150,000 clones listed, 88% were seen once. Second-dose timings of about 4 or about 12 weeks were pooled. This receptor was taken from an adult who received the AZD1222 COVID-19 vaccine. The input for sequencing was peripheral blood, taken 28 days after the second AZD1222 dose. This rearrangement joins TRBV7-2 to TRBJ2-3; TRBD2 agrees at 10 bases. The CDR3 protein is CASSFETSGVQYF. In DNA form, the CDR3 reads TGTGCCAGCAGCTTCGAAACTAGCGGGGTGCAGTATTTT.